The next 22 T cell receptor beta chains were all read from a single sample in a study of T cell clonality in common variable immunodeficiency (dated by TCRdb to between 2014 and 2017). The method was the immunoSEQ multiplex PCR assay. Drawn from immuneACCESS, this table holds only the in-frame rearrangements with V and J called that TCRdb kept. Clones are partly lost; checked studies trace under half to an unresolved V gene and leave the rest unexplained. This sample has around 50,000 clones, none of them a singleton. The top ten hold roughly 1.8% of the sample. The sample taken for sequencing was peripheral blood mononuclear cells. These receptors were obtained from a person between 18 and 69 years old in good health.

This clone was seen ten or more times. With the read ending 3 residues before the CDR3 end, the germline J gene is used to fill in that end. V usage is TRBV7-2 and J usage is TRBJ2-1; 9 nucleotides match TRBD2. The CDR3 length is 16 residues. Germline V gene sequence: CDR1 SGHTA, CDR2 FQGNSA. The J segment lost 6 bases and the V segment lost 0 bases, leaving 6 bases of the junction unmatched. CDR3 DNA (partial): TGTGCCAGCAGCTTAGCGGCGGTAGCGGGAGTCAATGAG. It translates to CASSLAAVAGVNE. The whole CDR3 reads CASSLAAVAGVNEQFF.

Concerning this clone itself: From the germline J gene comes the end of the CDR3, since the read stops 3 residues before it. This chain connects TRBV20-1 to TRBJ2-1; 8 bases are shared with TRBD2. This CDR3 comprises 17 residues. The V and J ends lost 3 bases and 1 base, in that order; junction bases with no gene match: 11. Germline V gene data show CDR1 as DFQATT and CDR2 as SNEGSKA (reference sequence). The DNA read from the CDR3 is TGCAGTGCTAGTGGGGCCGGGAGGGGGGGATCCTACAATGAG. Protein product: CSASGAGRGGSYNE. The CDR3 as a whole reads CSASGAGRGGSYNEQFF.

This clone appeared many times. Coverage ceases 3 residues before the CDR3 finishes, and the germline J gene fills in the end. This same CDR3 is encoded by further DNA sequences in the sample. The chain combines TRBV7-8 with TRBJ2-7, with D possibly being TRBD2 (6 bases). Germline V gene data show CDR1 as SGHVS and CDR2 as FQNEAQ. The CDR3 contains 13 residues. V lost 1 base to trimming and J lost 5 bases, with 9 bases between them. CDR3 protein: CASSLGSGDEQYF. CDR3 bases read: TGTGCCAGCAGCTTAGGCTCGGGGGACGAG.

The CDR3 reads CASSWDSRIYGQYF. The CDR3 DNA, read in part, is TGTGCCAGCAGCTGGGACAGCAGGATCTATGGT. J is TRBJ2-4 and V is TRBV7-2; 7 bases fit TRBD1. Sequencing ends 3 residues short of the CDR3 end; the germline J gene provides the rest. CDR3 length: 14 residues. CDR1 is SGHTA and CDR2 is FQGNSA in the germline V gene.

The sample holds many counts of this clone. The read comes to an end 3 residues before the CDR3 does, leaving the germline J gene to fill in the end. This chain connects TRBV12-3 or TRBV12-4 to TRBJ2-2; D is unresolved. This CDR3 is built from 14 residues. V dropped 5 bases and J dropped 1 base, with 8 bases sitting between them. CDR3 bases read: TGTGCCAGCAGTCCGCTACTGAACACCGGGGAG. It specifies CASSPLLNTGE. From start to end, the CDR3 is CASSPLLNTGELFF.

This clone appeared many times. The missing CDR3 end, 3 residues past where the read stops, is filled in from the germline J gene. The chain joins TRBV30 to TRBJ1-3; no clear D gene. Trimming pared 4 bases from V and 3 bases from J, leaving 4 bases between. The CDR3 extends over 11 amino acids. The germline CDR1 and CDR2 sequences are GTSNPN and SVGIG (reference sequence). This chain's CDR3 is CAWNFGNTIYF. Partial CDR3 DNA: TGTGCCTGGAACTTTGGAAACACC. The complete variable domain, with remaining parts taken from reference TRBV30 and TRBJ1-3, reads SQTIHQWPATLVQPVGSPLSLECTVEGTSNPNLYWYRQAAGRGLQLLFYSVGIGQISSEVPQNLSASRPQDRQFILSSKKLLLSDSGFYLCAWNFGNTIYFGEGSWLTVV.

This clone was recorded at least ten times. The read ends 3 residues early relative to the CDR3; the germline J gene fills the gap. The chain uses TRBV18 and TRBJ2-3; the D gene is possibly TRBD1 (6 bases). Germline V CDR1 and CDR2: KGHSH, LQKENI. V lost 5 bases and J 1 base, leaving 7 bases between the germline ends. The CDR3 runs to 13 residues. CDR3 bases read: TGTGCCAGCTCAGGACAGCGCACAGATACG. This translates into CASSGQRTDT. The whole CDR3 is CASSGQRTDTQYF.

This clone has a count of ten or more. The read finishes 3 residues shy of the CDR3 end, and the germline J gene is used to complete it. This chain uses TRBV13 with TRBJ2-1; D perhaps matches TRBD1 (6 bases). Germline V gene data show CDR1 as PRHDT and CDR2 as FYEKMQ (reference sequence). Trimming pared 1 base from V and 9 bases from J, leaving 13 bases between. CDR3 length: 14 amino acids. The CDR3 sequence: CASSLVNRASEQFF. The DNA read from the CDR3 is TGTGCCAGCAGCTTAGTAAACAGGGCCAGTGAG.

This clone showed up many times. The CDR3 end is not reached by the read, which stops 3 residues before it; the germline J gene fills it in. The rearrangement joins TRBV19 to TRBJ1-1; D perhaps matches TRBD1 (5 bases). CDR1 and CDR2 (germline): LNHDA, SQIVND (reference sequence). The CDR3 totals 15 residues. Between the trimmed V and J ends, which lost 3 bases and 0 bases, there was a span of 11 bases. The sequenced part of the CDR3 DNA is TGTGCCAGTAGTATTAGGGGCGGCATGAACACTGAA. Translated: CASSIRGGMNTE. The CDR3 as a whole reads CASSIRGGMNTEAFF.

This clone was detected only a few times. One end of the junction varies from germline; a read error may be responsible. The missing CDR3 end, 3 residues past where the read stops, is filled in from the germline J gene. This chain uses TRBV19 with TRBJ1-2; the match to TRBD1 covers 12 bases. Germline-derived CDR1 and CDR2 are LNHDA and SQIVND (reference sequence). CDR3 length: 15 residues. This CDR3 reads CASSPGTGGLYDYTF. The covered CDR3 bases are TGTGCCAGTAGTCCCGGGACAGGGGGCCTCTATGAC.

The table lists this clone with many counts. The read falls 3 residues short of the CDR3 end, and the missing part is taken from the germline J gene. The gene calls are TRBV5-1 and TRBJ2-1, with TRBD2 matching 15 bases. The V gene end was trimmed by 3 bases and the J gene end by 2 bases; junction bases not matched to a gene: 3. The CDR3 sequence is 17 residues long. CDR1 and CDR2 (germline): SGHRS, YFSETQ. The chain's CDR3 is CASSSGLAGGTYNEQFF. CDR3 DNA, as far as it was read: TGCGCCAGCAGCTCGGGACTAGCGGGGGGTACCTACAATGAG.

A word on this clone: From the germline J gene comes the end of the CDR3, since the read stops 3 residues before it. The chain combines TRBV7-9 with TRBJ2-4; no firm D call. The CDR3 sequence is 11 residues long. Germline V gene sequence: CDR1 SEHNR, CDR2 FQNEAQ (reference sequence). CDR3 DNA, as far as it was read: TGTGCCAGCAGCTTAGAAGGTGGT. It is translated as CASSLEGG. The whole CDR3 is CASSLEGGQYF.

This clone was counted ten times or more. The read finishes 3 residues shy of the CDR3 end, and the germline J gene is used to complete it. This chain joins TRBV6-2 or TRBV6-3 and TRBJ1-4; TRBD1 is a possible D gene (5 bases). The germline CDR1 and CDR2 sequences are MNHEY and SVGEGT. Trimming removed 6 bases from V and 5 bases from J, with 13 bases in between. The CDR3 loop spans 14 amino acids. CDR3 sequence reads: CASRWGGANEKLFF. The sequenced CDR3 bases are TGTGCCAGCAGGTGGGGAGGGGCGAATGAAAAA.

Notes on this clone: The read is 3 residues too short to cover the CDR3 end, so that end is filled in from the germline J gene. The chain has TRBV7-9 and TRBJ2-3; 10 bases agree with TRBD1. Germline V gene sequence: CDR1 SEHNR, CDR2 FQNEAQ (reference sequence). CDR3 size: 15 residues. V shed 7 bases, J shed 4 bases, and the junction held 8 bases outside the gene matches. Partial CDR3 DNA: TGTGCCAGCACAGGGGACAGGGGCCGGTCAGATACG. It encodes CASTGDRGRSDT. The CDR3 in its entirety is CASTGDRGRSDTQYF.

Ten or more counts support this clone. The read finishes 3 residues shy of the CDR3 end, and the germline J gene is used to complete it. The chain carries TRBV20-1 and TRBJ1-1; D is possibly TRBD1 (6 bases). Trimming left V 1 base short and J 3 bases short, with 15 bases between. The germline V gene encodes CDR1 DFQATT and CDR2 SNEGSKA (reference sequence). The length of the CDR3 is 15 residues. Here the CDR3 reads CSARALRGFDTEAFF. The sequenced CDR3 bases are TGCAGTGCTAGAGCCTTAAGGGGGTTCGACACTGAA.

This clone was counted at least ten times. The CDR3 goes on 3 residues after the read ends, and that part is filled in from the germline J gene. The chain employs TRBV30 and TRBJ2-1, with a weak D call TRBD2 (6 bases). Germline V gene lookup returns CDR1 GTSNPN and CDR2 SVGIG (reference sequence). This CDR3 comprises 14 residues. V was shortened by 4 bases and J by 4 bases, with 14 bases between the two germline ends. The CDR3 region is CAWNTGVPYNEQFF. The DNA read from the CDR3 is TGTGCCTGGAATACGGGGGTCCCATACAATGAG. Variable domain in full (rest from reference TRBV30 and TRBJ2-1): SQTIHQWPATLVQPVGSPLSLECTVEGTSNPNLYWYRQAAGRGLQLLFYSVGIGQISSEVPQNLSASRPQDRQFILSSKKLLLSDSGFYLCAWNTGVPYNEQFFGPGTRLTVL.

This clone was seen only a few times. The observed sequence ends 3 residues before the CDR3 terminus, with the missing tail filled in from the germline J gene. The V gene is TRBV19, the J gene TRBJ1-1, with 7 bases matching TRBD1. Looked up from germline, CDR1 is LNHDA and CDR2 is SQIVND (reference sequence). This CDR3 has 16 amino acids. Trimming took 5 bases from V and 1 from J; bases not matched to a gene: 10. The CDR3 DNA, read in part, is TGTGCCAGTAGTTACTGGGACAGCCGTGAGAACACTGAA. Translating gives CASSYWDSRENTE. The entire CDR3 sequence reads CASSYWDSRENTEAFF.

CDR3 DNA (partial): TGTGCCAGCTCGCCAGTTTTCGATGAG. Protein: CASSPVFDE. The whole CDR3 region reads CASSPVFDEQFF. The genes are TRBV18 and TRBJ2-1, with D unresolved. Coverage ceases 3 residues before the CDR3 finishes, and the germline J gene fills in the end. V was clipped by 6 bases and J by 8 bases, with 11 bases between them. Germline V gives CDR1 KGHSH, CDR2 LQKENI. CDR3 length: 12 amino acids.

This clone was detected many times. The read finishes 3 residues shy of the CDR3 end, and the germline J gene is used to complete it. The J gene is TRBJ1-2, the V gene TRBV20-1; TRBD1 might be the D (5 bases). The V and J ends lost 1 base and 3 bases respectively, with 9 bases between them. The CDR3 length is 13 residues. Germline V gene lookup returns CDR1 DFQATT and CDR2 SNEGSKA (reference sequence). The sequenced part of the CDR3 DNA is TGCAGTGCTAGAGTAAGGGGAGACTATGGC. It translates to CSARVRGDYG. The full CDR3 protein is CSARVRGDYGYTF.

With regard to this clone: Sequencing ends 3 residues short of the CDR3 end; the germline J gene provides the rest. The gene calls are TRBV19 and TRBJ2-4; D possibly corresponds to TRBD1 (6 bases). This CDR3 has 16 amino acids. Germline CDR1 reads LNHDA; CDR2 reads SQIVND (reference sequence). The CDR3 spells CASRSSFLDRNYGQYF. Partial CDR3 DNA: TGTGCCAGTAGATCCTCCTTCCTCGACAGGAACTATGGT.

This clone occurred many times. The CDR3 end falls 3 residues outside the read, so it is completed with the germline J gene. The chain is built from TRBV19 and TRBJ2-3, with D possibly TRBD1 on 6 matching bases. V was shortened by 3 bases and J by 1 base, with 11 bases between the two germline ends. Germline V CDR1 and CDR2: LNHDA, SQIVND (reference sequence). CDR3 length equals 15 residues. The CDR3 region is CASSIGDTRTDTQYF. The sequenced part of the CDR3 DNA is TGTGCCAGTAGTATCGGGGACACTCGCACAGATACG. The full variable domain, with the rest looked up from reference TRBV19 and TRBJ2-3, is DGGITQSPKYLFRKEGQNVTLSCEQNLNHDAMYWYRQDPGQGLRLIYYSQIVNDFQKGDIAEGYSVSREKKESFPLTVTSAQKNPTAFYLCASSIGDTRTDTQYFGPGTRLTVL.

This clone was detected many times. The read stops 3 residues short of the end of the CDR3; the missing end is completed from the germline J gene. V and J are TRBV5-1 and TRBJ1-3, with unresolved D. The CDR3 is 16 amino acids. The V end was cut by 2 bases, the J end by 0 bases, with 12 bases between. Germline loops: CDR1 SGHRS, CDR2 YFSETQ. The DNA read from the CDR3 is TGCGCCAGCAGCTTCGGGGAAAACCGCTCTGGAAACACC. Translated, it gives CASSFGENRSGNT. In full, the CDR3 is CASSFGENRSGNTIYF.